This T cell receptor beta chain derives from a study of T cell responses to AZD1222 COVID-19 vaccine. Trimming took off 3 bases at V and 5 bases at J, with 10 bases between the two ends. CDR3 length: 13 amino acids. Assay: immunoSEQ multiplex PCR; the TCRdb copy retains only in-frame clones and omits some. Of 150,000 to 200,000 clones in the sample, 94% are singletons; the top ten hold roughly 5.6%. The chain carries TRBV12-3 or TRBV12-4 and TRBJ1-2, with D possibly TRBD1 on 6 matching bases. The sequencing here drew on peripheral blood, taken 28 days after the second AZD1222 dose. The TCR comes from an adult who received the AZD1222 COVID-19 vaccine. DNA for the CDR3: TGTGCCAGCAGTTTGGACAGTTTTTATGGCTACACCTTC. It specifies CASSLDSFYGYTF.